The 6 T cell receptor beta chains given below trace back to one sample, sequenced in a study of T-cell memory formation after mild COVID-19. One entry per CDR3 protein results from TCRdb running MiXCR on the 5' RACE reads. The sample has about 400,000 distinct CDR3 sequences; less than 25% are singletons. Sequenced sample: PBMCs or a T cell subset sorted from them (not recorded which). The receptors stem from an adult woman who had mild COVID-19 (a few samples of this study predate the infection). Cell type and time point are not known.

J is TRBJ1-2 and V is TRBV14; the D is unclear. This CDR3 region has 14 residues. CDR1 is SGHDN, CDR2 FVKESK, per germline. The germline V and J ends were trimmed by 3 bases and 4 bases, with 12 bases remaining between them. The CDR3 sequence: CASSQKLGGYGYTF. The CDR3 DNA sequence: TGTGCCAGCAGCCAGAAGCTAGGAGGCTATGGCTACACCTTC.

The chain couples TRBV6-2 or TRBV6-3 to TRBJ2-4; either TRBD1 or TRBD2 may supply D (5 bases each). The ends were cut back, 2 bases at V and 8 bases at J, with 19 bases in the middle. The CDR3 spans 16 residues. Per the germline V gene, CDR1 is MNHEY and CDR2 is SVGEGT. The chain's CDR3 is CASSYPPGRMMDIQYF. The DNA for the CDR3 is TGTGCCAGCAGTTACCCGCCGGGACGGATGATGGACATTCAGTACTTC.

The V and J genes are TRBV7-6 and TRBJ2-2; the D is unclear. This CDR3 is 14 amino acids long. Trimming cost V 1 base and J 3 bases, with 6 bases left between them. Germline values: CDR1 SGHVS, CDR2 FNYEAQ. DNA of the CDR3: TGTGCCAGCAGCTTAGAACAGCACACCGGGGAGCTGTTTTTT. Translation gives CASSLEQHTGELFF.

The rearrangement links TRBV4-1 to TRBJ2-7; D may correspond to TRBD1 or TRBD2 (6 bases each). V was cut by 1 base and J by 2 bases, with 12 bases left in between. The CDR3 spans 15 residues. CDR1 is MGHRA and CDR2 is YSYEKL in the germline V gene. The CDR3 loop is CASSQAPGDTYEQYV. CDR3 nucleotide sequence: TGCGCCAGCAGCCAAGCACCGGGGGACACCTACGAGCAGTACGTC.

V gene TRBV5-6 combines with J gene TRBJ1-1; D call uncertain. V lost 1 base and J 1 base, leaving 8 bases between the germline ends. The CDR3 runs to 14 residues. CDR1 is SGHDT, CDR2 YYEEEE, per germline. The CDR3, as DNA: TGTGCCAGCAGCTTGATTATCAGGAACACTGAAGCTTTCTTT. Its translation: CASSLIIRNTEAFF.

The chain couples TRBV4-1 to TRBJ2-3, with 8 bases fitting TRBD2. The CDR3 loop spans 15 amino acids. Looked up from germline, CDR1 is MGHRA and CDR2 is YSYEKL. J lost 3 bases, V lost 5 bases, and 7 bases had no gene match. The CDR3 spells CASSGRGGLTDTQYF. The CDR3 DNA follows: TGCGCCAGCAGCGGTCGGGGGGGCTTGACAGATACGCAGTATTTT.